This TCR beta chain was found in a study of T cell responses to AZD1222 COVID-19 vaccine. V was trimmed by 0 bases and J by 0 bases, leaving 9 bases between them. CDR1 SGHRS and CDR2 YFSETQ come from the germline V gene. The CDR3 is 16 amino acids. This clone was counted a single time. Its matching antigen is unknown. TCRdb keeps only in-frame clones here, not all; method: immunoSEQ multiplex PCR. This table has roughly 50,000 clones, over 65% appearing once. General observations from the study: Repertoire sampling was restricted to post-peak T cell response timepoints. It was only a handful of AZD1222 recipients who were seropositive at baseline. Dominant CD4 TCR responses targeted spike regions 160-218 and 743-854. As reported, nearly half of all spike-specific TCRs target variant regions that are unmutated.

Sequenced material: peripheral blood, taken on day 0 of AZD1222 vaccination. V usage is TRBV5-1 and J usage is TRBJ2-2; a weak D match, TRBD1 (5 bases). This receptor was taken from an adult in good health. CDR3 DNA: TGCGCCAGCAGCTTGGGGGGCAGGGCGAACACCGGGGAGCTGTTTTTT. Translating gives CASSLGGRANTGELFF.